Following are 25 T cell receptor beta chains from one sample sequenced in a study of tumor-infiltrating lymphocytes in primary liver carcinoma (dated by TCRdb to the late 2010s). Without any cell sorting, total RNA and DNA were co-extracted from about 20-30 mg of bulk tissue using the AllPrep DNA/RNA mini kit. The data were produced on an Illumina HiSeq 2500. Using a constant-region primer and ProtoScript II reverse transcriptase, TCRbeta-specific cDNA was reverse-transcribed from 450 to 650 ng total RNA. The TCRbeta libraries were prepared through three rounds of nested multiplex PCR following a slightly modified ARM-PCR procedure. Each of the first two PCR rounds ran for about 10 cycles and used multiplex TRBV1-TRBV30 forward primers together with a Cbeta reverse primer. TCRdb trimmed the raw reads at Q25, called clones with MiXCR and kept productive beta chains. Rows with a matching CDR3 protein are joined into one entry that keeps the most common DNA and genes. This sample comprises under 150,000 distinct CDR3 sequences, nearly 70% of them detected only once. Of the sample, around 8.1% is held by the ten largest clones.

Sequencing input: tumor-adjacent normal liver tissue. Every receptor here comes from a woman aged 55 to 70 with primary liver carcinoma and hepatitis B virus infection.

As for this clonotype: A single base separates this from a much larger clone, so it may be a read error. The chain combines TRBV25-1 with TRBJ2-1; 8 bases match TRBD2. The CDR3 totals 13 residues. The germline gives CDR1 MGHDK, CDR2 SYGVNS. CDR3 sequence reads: CASGEREYNEQFF. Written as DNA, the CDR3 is TGTGCCAGCGGTGAGCGGGAGTACAATGAGCAGTTCTTC.

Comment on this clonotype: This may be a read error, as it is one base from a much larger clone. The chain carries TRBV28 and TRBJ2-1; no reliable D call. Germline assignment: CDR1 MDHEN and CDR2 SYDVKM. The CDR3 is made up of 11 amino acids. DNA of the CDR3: TGTACCAGCAGATTCTACAATGAGCAGTTCTTC. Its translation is CTSRFYNEQFF.

Here the CDR3 DNA reads TGCAGCGTTGGGGGGGGTCCTGGGATCAGCCTGGGGGATGGCTACACCTTC. Amino acids: CSVGGGPGISLGDGYTF. The chain combines TRBV29-1 with TRBJ1-2, with a weak D call TRBD1 (5 bases). The length of the CDR3 is 17 residues. CDR1 is SQVTM, CDR2 ANQGSEA, per germline. Trimming pared 4 bases from V and 6 bases from J, leaving 27 bases between. Based on the CDR3 plus reference TRBV29-1 and TRBJ1-2, the full variable domain is SAVISQKPSRDICQRGTSLTIQCQVDSQVTMMFWYRQQPGQSLTLIATANQGSEATYESGFVIDKFPISRPNLTFSTLTVSNMSPEDSSIYLCSVGGGPGISLGDGYTFGSGTRLTVV.

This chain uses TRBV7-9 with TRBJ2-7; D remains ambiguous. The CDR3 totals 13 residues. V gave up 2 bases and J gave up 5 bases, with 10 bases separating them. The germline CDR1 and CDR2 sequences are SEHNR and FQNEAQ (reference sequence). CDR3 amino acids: CASSLSQAHEQYF. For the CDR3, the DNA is TGTGCCAGCAGCTTAAGCCAAGCCCACGAGCAGTACTTC.

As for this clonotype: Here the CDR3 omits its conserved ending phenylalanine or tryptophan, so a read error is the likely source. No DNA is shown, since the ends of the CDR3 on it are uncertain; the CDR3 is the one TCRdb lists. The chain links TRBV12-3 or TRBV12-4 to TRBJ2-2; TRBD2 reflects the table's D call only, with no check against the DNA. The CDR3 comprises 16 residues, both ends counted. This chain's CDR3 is CASSFHAGGATGELFL.

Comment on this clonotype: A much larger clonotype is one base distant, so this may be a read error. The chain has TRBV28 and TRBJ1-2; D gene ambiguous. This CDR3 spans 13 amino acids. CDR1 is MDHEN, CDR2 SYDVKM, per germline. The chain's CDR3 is CASGREGYYGCTF. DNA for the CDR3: TGTGCCAGCGGACGGGAAGGGTACTATGGCTGCACCTTC.

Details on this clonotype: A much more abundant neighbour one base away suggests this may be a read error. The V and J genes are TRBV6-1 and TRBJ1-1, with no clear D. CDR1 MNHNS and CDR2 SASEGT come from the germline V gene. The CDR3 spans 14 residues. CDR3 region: CAGSEFYMNTEAFF. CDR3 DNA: TGTGCCGGCAGTGAATTCTACATGAACACTGAAGCTTTCTTT.

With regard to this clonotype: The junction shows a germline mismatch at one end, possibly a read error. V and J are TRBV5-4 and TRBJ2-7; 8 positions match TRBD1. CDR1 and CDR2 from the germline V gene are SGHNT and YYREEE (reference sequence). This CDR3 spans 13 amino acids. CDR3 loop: CASRRTGQNDQYF. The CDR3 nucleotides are TGTGCCAGCAGAAGGACAGGGCAAAACGACCAGTACTTC.

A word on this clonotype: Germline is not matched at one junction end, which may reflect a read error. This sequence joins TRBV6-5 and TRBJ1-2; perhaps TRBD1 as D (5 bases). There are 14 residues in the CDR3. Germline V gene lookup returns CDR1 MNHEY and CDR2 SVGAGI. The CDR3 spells CSSSYSWGGYGYTF. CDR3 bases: TGTTCCAGCAGTTACTCGTGGGGGGGCTATGGCTACACCTTC.

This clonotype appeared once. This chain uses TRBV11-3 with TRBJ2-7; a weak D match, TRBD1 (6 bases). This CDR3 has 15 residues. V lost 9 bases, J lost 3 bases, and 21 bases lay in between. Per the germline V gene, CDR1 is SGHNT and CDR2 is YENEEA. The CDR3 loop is CASSPGTRGDYEQYF. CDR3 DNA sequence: TGTGCCAGTAGCCCCGGGACAAGGGGCGACTACGAGCAGTACTTC.

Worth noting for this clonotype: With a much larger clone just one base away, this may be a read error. This chain's CDR3 is CASCLAGREESQYF. The CDR3, as DNA: TGTGCCAGCTGCTTAGCGGGCAGGGAGGAGTCCCAGTACTTC. The chain recombines TRBV7-9 with TRBJ2-5; 7 nucleotides align to TRBD2. This CDR3 has 14 residues. In germline, CDR1 is SEHNR, CDR2 FQNEAQ (reference sequence).

In DNA, the CDR3 is TGTGCCAGTAGCAAACGAACCACCGGGACTGGGGATACCCAGTACTTC. This encodes CASSKRTTGTGDTQYF. The V call is TRBV19, the J call TRBJ2-5, with D possibly being TRBD2 (6 bases). Germline CDR1 and CDR2: LNHDA and SQIVND (reference sequence). Trimming cost V 6 bases and J 8 bases, with 25 bases left between them. The CDR3 is 16 residues long.

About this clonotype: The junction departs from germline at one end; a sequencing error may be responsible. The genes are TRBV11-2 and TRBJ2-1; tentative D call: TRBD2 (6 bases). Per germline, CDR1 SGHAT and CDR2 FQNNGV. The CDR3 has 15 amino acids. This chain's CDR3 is CASSLVAAARDEQFF. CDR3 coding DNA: TGTGCCAGCAGCTTGGTAGCGGCTGCCCGGGATGAGCAGTTTTTC.

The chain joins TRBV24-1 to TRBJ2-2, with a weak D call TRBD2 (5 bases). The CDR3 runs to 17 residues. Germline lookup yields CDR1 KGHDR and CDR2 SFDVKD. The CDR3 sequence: CVTSSPKTSTETGELFF. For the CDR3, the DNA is TGTGTCACTAGTTCTCCTAAGACCTCTACAGAGACCGGGGAGCTGTTTTTT.

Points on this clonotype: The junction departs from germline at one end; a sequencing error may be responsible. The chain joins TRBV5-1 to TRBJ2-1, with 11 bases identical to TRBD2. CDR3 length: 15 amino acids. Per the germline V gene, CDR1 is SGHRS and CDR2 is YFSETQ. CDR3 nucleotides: TGCGCCAGCAGCTCGGTGTTAGCGGGAGGGAATGAGCCGTTCTTC. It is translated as CASSSVLAGGNEPFF.

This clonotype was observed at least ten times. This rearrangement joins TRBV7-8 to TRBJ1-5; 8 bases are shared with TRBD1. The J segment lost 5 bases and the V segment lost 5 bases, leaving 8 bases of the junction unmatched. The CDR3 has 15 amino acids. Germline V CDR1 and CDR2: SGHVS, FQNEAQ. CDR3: CASSPSDRADQPQHF. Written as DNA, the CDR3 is TGTGCCAGCAGCCCCTCGGACAGGGCGGATCAGCCCCAGCATTTT. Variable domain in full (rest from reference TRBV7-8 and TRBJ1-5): GAGVSQSPRYKVAKRGQDVALRCDPISGHVSLFWYQQALGQGPEFLTYFQNEAQLDKSGLPSDRFFAERPEGSVSTLKIQRTQQEDSAVYLCASSPSDRADQPQHFGDGTRLSIL.

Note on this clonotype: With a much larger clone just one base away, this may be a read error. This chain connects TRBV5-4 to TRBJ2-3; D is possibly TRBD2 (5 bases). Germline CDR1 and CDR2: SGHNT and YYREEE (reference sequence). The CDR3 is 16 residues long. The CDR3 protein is CATGPPFGASTDTRYF. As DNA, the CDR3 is TGTGCCACCGGTCCCCCATTTGGTGCTAGCACAGATACGCGGTATTTT.

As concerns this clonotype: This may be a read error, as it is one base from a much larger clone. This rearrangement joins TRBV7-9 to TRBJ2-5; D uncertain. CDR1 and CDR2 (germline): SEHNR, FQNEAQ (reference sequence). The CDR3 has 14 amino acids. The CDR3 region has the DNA TGTGCCAGCAGCGACCTGGCGGACCATGAGACCCAGTACTTC. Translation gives CASSDLADHETQYF.

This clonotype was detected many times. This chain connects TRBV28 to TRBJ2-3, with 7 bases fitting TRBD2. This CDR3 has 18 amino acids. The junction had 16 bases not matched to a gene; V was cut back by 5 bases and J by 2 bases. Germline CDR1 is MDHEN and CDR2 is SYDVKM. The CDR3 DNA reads TGTGCCAGCAGTCCAGATTGGGGGAGGGCCGTATTCACAGATACGCAGTATTTT. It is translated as CASSPDWGRAVFTDTQYF.

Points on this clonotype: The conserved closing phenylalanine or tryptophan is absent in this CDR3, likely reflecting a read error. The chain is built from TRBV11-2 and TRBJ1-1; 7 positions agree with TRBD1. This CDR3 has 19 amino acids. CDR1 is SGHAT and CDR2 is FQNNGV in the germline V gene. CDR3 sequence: CASSRDLTGMRRTNTEAFY. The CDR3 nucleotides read TGTGCCAGCAGCCGTGATTTGACAGGGATGAGGAGGACGAACACCGAAGCTTTCTAT.

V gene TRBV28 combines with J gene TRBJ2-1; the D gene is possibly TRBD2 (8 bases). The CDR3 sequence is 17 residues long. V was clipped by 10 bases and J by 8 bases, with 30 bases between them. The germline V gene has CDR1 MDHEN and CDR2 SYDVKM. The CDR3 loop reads CATQTGMTSARSYEQFF. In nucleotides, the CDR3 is TGTGCCACCCAGACAGGGATGACTAGCGCGAGAAGTTATGAGCAGTTCTTC.

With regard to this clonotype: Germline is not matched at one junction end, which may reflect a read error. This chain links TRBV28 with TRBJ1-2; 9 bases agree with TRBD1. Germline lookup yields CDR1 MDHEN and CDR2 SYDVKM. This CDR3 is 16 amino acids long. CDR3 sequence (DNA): TGTGCCAGCAGACCACTTCCCGGGACAGGGTACTATGGCCACACCTTC. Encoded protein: CASRPLPGTGYYGHTF.

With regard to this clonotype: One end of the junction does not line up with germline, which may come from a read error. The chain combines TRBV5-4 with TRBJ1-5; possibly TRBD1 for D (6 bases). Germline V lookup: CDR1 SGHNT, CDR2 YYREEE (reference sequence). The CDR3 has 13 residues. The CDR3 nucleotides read TGTGCCAGCAGCGTTAACAGGGATCAGCCCCAGCATTTC. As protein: CASSVNRDQPQHF.

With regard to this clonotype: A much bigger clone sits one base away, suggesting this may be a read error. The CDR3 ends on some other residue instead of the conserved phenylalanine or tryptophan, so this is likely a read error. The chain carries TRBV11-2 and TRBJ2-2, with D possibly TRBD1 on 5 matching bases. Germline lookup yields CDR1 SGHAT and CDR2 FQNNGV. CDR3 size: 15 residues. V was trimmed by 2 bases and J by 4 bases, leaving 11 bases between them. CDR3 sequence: CASSLSGSGTGELFY. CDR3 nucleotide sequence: TGTGCCAGCAGCTTATCAGGGTCTGGCACCGGGGAGCTGTTTTAT.

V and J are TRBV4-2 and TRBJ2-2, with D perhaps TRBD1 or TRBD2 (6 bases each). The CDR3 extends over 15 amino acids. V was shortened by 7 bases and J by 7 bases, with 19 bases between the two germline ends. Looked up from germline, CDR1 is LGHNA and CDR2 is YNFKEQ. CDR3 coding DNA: TGTGCCAGCAACCGGGGGCGGGTAGTAATCGGGGAGCTGTTTTTT. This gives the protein CASNRGRVVIGELFF.